The T cell receptor beta chain under discussion was sequenced for a study of human T cells and chemical hapten exposure. Study observations and caveats: TCRs above 1 in 1000 frequency stayed constant with DPC sensitization.

Trimming took 6 bases from V and 5 from J, leaving 10 bases between them. CDR1 SQVTM and CDR2 ANQGSEA come from the germline V gene. The CDR3 runs to 11 residues. TCRdb redid the calling of the RACE reads with MiXCR, one entry per CDR3 protein. The sample gives 40,000 to 65,000 distinct CDR3 sequences, 8% to 13% of which show up once; less than 2% is in the top ten. A remark on this clonotype: Its antigen is still unknown.

Described time point: patch test 1, 2 weeks after DPC sensitization. This sample's treatment: therapeutic diphenylcyclopropenone sensitization with weekly scalp DPC. Whole blood, unfractionated, served as the material for total RNA extraction. The sample consisted of whole blood, taken in connection with sensitization to the hapten diphenylcyclopropenone (DPC). The sequence derives from a woman aged 40 to 55 with alopecia areata. Some clones in this sample may be carry-over from other donors' samples. J is TRBJ2-5 and V is TRBV29-1; D is ambiguous. As DNA, the CDR3 is TGCAGCGTATGGCTAACTGAGACCCAGTACTTC. Residues: CSVWLTETQYF.